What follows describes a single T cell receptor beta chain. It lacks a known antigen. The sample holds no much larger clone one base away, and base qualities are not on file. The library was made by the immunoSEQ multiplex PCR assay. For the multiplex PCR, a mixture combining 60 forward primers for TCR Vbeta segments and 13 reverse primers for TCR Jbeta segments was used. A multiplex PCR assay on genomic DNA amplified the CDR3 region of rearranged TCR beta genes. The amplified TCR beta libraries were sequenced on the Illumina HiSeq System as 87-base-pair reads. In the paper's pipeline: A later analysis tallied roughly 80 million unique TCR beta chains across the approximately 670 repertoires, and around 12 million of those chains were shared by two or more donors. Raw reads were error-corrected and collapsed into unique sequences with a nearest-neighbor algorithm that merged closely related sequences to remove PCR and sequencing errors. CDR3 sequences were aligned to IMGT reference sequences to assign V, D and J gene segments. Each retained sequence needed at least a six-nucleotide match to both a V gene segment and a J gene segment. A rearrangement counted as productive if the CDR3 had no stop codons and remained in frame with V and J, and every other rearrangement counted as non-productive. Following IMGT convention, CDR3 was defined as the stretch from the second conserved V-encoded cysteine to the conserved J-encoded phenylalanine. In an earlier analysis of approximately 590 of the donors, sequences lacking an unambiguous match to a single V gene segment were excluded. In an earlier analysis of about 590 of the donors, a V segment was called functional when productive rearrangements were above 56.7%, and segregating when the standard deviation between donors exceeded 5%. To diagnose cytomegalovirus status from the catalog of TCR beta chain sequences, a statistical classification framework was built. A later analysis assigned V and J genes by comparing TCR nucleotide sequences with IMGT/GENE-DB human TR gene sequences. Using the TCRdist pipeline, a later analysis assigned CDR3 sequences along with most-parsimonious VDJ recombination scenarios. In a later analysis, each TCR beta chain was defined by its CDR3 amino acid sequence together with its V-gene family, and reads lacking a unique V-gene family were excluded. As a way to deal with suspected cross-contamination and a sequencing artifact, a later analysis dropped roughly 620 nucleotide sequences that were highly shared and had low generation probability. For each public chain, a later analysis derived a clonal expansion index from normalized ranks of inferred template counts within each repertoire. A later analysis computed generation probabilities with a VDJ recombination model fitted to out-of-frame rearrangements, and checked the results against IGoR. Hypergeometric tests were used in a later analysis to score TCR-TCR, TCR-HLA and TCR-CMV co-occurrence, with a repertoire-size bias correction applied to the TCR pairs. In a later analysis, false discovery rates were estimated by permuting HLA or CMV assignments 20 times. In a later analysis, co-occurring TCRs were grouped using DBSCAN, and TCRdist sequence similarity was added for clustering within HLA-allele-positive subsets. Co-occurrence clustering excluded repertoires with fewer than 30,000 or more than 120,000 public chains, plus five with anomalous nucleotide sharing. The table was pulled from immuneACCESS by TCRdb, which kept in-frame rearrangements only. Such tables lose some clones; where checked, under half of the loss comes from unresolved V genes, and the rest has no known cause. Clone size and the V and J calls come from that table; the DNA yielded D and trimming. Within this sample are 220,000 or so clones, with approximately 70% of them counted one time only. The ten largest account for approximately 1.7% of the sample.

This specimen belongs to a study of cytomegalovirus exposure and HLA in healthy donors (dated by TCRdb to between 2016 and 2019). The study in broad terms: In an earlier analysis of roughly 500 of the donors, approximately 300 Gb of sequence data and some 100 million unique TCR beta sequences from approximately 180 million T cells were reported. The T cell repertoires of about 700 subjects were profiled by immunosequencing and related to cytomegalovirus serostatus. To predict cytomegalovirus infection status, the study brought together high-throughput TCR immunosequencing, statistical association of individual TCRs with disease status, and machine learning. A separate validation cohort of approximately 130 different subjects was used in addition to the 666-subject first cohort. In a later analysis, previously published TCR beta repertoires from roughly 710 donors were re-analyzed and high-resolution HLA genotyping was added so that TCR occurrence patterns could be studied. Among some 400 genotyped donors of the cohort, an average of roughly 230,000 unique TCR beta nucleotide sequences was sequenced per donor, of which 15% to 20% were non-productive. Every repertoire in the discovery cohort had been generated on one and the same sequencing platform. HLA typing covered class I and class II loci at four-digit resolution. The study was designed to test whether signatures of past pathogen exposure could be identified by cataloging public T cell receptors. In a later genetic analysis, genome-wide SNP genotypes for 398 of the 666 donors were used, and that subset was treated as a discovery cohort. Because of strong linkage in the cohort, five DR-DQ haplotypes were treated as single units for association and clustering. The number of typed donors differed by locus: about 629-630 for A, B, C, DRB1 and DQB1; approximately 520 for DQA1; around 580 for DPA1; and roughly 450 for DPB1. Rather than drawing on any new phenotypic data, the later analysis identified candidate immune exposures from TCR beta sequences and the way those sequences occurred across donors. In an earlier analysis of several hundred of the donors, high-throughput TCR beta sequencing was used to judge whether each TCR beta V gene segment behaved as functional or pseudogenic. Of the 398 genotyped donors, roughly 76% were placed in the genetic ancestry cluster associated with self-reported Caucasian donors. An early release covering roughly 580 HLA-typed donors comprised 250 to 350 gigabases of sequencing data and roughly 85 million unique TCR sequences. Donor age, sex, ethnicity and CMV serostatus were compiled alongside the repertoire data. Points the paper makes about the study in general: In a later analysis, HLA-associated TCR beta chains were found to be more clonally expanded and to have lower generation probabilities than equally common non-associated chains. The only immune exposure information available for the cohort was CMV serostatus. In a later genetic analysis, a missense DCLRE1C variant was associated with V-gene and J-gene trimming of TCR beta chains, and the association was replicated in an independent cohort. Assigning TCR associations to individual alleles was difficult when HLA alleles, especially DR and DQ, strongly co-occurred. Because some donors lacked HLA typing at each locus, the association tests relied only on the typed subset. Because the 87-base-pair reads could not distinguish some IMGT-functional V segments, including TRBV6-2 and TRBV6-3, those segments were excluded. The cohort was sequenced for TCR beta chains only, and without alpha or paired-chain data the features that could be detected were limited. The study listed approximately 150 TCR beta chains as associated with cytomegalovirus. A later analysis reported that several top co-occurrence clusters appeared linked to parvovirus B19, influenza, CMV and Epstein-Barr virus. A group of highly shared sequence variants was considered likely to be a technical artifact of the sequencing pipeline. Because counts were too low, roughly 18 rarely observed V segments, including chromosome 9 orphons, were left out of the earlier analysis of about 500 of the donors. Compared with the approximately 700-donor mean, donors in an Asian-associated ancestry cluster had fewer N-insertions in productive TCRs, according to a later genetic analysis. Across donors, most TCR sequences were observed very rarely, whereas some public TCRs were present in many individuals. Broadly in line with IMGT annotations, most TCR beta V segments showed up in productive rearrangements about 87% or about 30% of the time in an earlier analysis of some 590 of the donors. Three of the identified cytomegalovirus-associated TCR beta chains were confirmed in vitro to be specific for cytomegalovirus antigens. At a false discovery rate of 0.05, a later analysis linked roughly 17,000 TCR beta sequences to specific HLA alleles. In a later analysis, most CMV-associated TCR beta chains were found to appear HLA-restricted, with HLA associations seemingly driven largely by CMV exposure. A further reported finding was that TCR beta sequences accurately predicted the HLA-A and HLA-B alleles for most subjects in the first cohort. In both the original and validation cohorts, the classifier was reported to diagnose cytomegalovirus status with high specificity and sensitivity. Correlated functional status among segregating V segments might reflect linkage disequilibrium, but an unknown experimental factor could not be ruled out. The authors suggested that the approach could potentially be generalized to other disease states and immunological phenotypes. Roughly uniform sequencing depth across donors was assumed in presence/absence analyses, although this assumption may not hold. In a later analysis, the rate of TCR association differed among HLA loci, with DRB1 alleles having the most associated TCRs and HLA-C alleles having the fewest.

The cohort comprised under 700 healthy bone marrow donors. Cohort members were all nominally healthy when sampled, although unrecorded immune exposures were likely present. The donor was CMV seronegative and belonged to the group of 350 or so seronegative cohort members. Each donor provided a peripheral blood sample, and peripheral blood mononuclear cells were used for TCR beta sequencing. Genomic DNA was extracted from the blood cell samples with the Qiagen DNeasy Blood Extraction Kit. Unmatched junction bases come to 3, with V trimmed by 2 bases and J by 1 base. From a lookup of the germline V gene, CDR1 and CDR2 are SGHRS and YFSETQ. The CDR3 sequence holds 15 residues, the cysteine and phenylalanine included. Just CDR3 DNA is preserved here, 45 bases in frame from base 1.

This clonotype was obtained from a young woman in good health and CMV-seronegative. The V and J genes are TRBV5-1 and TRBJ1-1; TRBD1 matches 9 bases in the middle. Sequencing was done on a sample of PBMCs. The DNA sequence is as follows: TGCGCCAGCAGCTTAATACAGGGGGCGAACACTGAAGCTTTCTTT. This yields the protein CASSLIQGANTEAFF.